Below are 26 T cell receptor beta chains sequenced from a single sample in a study of CD8+ T cells in alopecia areata. Cells that came from pooled cutaneous lymph nodes were sorted using CD4, CD8alpha, NKG2D, NKG2ACE and other markers. Sequencing relied on a cDNA template that was reverse transcribed from extracted RNA. Assay: immunoSEQ multiplex PCR; the TCRdb copy retains only in-frame clones and omits some. Recorded here are 200,000 to 300,000 clones, none singletons. The sequenced material came from CD4+ T cells sorted from a lymph node. The source is a C3H/HeJ mouse with alopecia areata. Mouse strain MHC haplotype: H2-k.

Only a few counts were recorded for this clone. Any gene name here is a mouse gene name. The read comes to an end 4 residues before the CDR3 does, leaving the germline J gene to fill in the end. Within the sample, other DNA sequences also encode this same CDR3. The chain has TRBV13-3 and TRBJ2-3; D perhaps matches TRBD1 (6 bases). CDR3 length: 14 amino acids. The V gene lost 5 bases and the J gene lost 0 bases, with 10 bases spanning the gap. CDR1 and CDR2 (germline): NNHDY, SYVADS. The sequenced part of the CDR3 DNA is TGTGCCAGCAGGGACAGAACTAGTGCAGAA. Translated: CASRDRTSAE. Given in full, the CDR3 is CASRDRTSAETLYF.

About this clone itself: Any gene name here is a mouse gene name. The read falls 4 residues short of the CDR3 end, and the missing part is taken from the germline J gene. This same CDR3 is encoded by further DNA sequences in the sample. V and J are TRBV1 and TRBJ2-3, with D possibly matching TRBD1 (5 bases). Germline lookup yields CDR1 NSQYPW and CDR2 LRSPGD (reference sequence). V dropped 1 base and J dropped 2 bases, with 10 bases sitting between them. The CDR3 sequence is 15 residues long. CDR3 region: CTCSAGQGSAETLYF. The DNA read from the CDR3 is TGCACCTGCAGTGCAGGGCAGGGATCTGCAGAA. The variable domain in full, completed from reference TRBV1 and TRBJ2-3, reads VTLLEQNPRWRLVPRGQAVNLRCILKNSQYPWMSWYQQDLQKQLQWLFTLRSPGDKEVKSLPGADYLATRVTDTELRLQVANMSQGRTLYCTCSAGQGSAETLYFGSGTRLTVL.

Points on this clone: Genes and germline come from the mouse. The read comes to an end 4 residues before the CDR3 does, leaving the germline J gene to fill in the end. The rearrangement links TRBV13-2 to TRBJ2-2; D gene unclear. V was trimmed by 1 base and J by 2 bases, leaving 6 bases between them. The CDR3 loop spans 14 amino acids. Germline V gives CDR1 NNHNN, CDR2 SYGAGS (reference sequence). The DNA read from the CDR3 is TGTGCCAGCGGTGATCGGTGGAACACCGGG. Protein product: CASGDRWNTG. The whole CDR3 protein is CASGDRWNTGQLYF.

A note on this clone: The gene symbols are mouse symbols. Read data end 4 residues before the CDR3 end; the end is taken from the germline J gene. The chain joins TRBV13-3 to TRBJ2-1; possible D gene TRBD2, 6 bases. V lost 1 base to trimming and J lost 4 bases, with 12 bases between them. CDR3 length: 15 residues. Germline V CDR1 and CDR2: NNHDY, SYVADS. The part of the CDR3 DNA that was read is TGTGCCAGCAGTGATAAGGTTGGGGGTTATGCT. It yields the protein CASSDKVGGYA. The complete CDR3 reads CASSDKVGGYAEQFF.

Notes on this clone: Gene and germline names: mouse. Coverage ceases 4 residues before the CDR3 finishes, and the germline J gene fills in the end. Distinct nucleotide sequences in the sample also encode this CDR3. The V gene is TRBV13-1, the J gene TRBJ2-4; no definite D call. The CDR3 is 12 amino acids. V shed 1 base and J shed 2 bases, with 2 bases lying between them. Germline-derived CDR1 and CDR2 are NSHNY and SYGAGN. CDR3 region: CASSDLQNTLYF. The part of the CDR3 DNA that was read is TGTGCCAGCAGTGATCTTCAAAAC.

As regards this clone: The germline and genes are mouse ones. The read terminates 3 residues ahead of where the CDR3 ends, so the germline J gene completes it. This rearrangement joins TRBV1 to TRBJ1-6; 11 bases match TRBD1. TRBJ1-6 is treated as an ORF (open reading frame) with a function not yet certain. Germline V lookup: CDR1 NSQYPW, CDR2 LRSPGD (reference sequence). The CDR3 is made up of 17 amino acids. J was trimmed by 0 bases and V by 4 bases; bases with no gene match: 2. The CDR3 sequence: CTCSGDRGFSYNSPLYF. The CDR3 DNA, read in part, is TGCACCTGCAGTGGGGACAGGGGGTTTTCCTATAATTCGCCC.

Points on this clone: Mouse gene names and germline throughout. The sequenced fragment ends 4 residues before the CDR3 boundary, so the rest is inferred from the germline J gene. The sample contains more than one DNA sequence encoding this CDR3. The V call is TRBV1, the J call TRBJ2-5; 8 nucleotides match TRBD1. The CDR3 has 13 residues. Looked up from germline, CDR1 is NSQYPW and CDR2 is LRSPGD (reference sequence). CDR3 sequence reads: CTCSATGGDTQYF. CDR3 bases read: TGCACCTGCAGTGCCACAGGGGGAGAC.

With regard to this clone: Gene names follow the mouse nomenclature. The read stops 4 residues short of the end of the CDR3; the missing end is completed from the germline J gene. In the same sample, other DNA sequences code for this CDR3. V gene TRBV19 combines with J gene TRBJ2-2; D uncertain. Between the trimmed V and J ends, which lost 2 bases and 0 bases, there was a span of 8 bases. The CDR3 has 15 residues. The V gene's germline CDR1 is FNHDT and CDR2 SITEND (reference sequence). Incomplete CDR3 DNA: TGTGCCAGCAGTATCCGAACTGCAAACACCGGG. Amino acid sequence: CASSIRTANTG. The whole CDR3 is CASSIRTANTGQLYF.

Regarding this clone: The listed genes are named as in mouse. The same CDR3 can be traced to other DNA sequences in this sample. The covered CDR3 bases are TGTGCCAGCAGTGATCTGGGGGGGGGTGCAGAA. Translation: CASSDLGGGAE. From start to end, the CDR3 is CASSDLGGGAETLYF. The chain couples TRBV13-3 to TRBJ2-3, with 9 bases fitting TRBD2. Read data end 4 residues before the CDR3 end; the end is taken from the germline J gene. The CDR3 sequence is 15 residues long. V shed 1 base and J 1 base; nucleotides not matched to a gene: 1. CDR1 and CDR2 from the germline V gene are NNHDY and SYVADS.

This clone was counted a few times. The gene symbols are mouse symbols. The CDR3 end lies 4 residues beyond the end of the read and is filled in from the germline J gene. V and J are TRBV5 and TRBJ2-3; TRBD2 matches 7 bases. Germline V gene sequence: CDR1 LGHNA, CDR2 YNLKQL (reference sequence). The CDR3 totals 16 residues. The ends lost 3 bases at V and 0 bases at J; junction bases unmatched: 6. CDR3 sequence reads: CASSHHWGTSAETLYF. Incomplete CDR3 DNA: TGTGCCAGCAGCCACCACTGGGGTACTAGTGCAGAA.

In its sample, this clone was seen a few times. Genes and germline come from the mouse. Read sequence stops 4 residues before the CDR3 end, and the germline J gene provides the missing end. The rearrangement uses TRBV1 and TRBJ2-1, with D perhaps TRBD2 (5 bases). The V end lost 3 bases, the J end lost 4 bases, and 7 bases lay between the germline ends. The CDR3 is 13 residues long. Germline CDR1 NSQYPW, CDR2 LRSPGD (reference sequence). The CDR3: CTCSAWVYAEQFF. CDR3 bases read: TGCACCTGCAGTGCCTGGGTTTATGCT.

The table lists this clone with a few counts. Gene names and germline match the mouse. Read sequence stops 4 residues before the CDR3 end, and the germline J gene provides the missing end. The chain joins TRBV3 to TRBJ2-5, with D possibly TRBD1 on 6 matching bases. Germline V lookup: CDR1 SNHLY, CDR2 FYNGKV (reference sequence). The CDR3 totals 15 residues. V was cut by 5 bases and J by 1 base, with 13 bases left in between. CDR3 DNA, as far as it was read: TGTGCCAGCAGCCTACAGGGTGAGGACCAAGAC. This gives the protein CASSLQGEDQD. The whole CDR3 protein reads CASSLQGEDQDTQYF.

Details on this clone: Germline is not matched at one junction end, which may reflect a read error. Gene labels here are mouse ones. With the read ending 3 residues before the CDR3 end, the germline J gene is used to fill in that end. The chain recombines TRBV13-1 with TRBJ1-6; 11 positions agree with TRBD1. TRBJ1-6 is flagged as an ORF with uncertain function. Germline V gives CDR1 NSHNY, CDR2 SYGAGN. The CDR3 has 16 amino acids. The sequenced CDR3 bases are TGTGCCAGCAGTGGTGGGACAGGGGGATATAGTTCGCCC. Residues: CASSGGTGGYSSP. The whole CDR3 protein is CASSGGTGGYSSPLYF.

With respect to this clone: The genes are named according to mouse. The read ends 4 residues before the CDR3 terminus; that terminus is restored from the germline J gene. Other DNA sequences in the sample encode the same CDR3. V gene TRBV1 combines with J gene TRBJ1-1; tentative D call: TRBD1 (5 bases). CDR1 and CDR2 from the germline V gene are NSQYPW and LRSPGD (reference sequence). CDR3 size: 13 residues. V lost 3 bases to trimming and J lost 3 bases, with 8 bases between them. The chain's CDR3 is CTCSAGRDTEVFF. The CDR3 bases that were read are TGCACCTGCAGTGCGGGCAGGGACACA.

On this clone itself: The genes are named according to mouse. The read ends 4 residues shy of where the CDR3 ends; the end is completed using the germline J gene. The V gene is TRBV13-2, the J gene TRBJ1-1; the D is unclear. Trimming took 2 bases from V and 3 from J, leaving 11 bases between them. CDR3 length: 14 residues. CDR1 and CDR2 (germline): NNHNN, SYGAGS (reference sequence). The CDR3 sequence: CASGESQRDTEVFF. The DNA read from the CDR3 is TGTGCCAGCGGTGAATCGCAGAGGGACACA.

This clone was counted a few times. Germline and genes here are mouse. The read ends 4 residues shy of where the CDR3 ends; the end is completed using the germline J gene. V gene TRBV13-1 combines with J gene TRBJ2-3; D gene ambiguous. There are 13 residues in the CDR3. V lost 2 bases and J lost 4, with 8 bases in between. The germline V gene encodes CDR1 NSHNY and CDR2 SYGAGN. CDR3 bases read: TGTGCCAGCAGTGAGCAGACAACAGAA. Translating gives CASSEQTTE. The full-length CDR3 reads as CASSEQTTETLYF.

This clone was observed a few times. The germline and genes are mouse ones. The read comes to an end 4 residues before the CDR3 does, leaving the germline J gene to fill in the end. Other DNA sequences of this sample code for an identical CDR3. This sequence joins TRBV31 and TRBJ2-3; TRBD2 might be the D (6 bases). V lost 0 bases and J lost 0, with 10 bases in between. The CDR3 totals 15 residues. CDR1 GKSSPN and CDR2 SITVG come from the germline V gene. CDR3 DNA (partial): TGTGCCTGGAGTCTAGTTGGGGGTAGTGCAGAA. Its protein product is CAWSLVGGSAE. Given in full, the CDR3 is CAWSLVGGSAETLYF. The variable domain in full, with the rest retrieved from reference TRBV31 and TRBJ2-3, is AQTIHQWPVAEIKAVGSPLSLGCTIKGKSSPNLYWYWQATGGTLQQLFYSITVGQVESVVQLNLSASRPKDDQFILSTEKLLLSHSGFYLCAWSLVGGSAETLYFGSGTRLTVL.

A word on this clone: The gene symbols are mouse symbols. The CDR3 end lies 4 residues beyond the end of the read and is filled in from the germline J gene. Within the sample, other DNA sequences also encode this same CDR3. The chain combines TRBV31 with TRBJ2-5; D is unresolved. The germline V gene has CDR1 GKSSPN and CDR2 SITVG. Trimming took off 3 bases at V and 0 bases at J, with 7 bases between the two ends. The length of the CDR3 is 13 residues. CDR3 DNA (partial): TGTGCCTGGAGATTAGGGAACCAAGAC. Encoded protein: CAWRLGNQD. The entire CDR3 reads CAWRLGNQDTQYF.

This clone was counted only a few times. The germline and genes are mouse ones. The read ends 4 residues before the CDR3 terminus; that terminus is restored from the germline J gene. The chain carries TRBV19 and TRBJ2-1, with TRBD2 matching over 12 bases. The CDR3 runs to 15 residues. Germline CDR1 reads FNHDT; CDR2 reads SITEND (reference sequence). The CDR3 sequence: CASRRTGGGRAEQFF. CDR3 DNA (partial): TGTGCCAGCAGGCGGACTGGGGGGGGCAGGGCT.

Comments on this clone: One base separates it from a far larger clone, so it is likely a read error. The gene names given are mouse names. Read data end 4 residues before the CDR3 end; the end is taken from the germline J gene. The rearrangement joins TRBV4 to TRBJ1-2; TRBD1 aligns across 8 bases. CDR3 size: 13 residues. CDR1 is LGHDT and CDR2 is YNNKQL in the germline V gene (reference sequence). Losses at the gene ends were 7 bases for V and 0 bases for J; bases not matched to a gene: 1. Partial CDR3 DNA: TGTGCCAGCAAGGACAGGGCAAACTCC. Translation: CASKDRANS. The entire CDR3 protein reads CASKDRANSDYTF.

As regards this clone: The listed genes are named as in mouse. The CDR3 end falls 4 residues outside the read, so it is completed with the germline J gene. The rearrangement links TRBV19 to TRBJ1-1, with D possibly being TRBD1 (5 bases). The ends were cut back, 6 bases at V and 3 bases at J, with 15 bases in the middle. Per germline, CDR1 FNHDT and CDR2 SITEND (reference sequence). This CDR3 is built from 14 residues. The DNA read from the CDR3 is TGTGCCAGCAAAGGCAGGGTGGTAGACACA. It specifies CASKGRVVDT. The CDR3 in full is CASKGRVVDTEVFF.

As regards this clone: The gene symbols are mouse symbols. The CDR3 end falls 3 residues outside the read, so it is completed with the germline J gene. The chain uses TRBV13-3 and TRBJ1-6; TRBD1 is a possible D gene (6 bases). TRBJ1-6 is an open reading frame, and its role is uncertain. The germline CDR1 and CDR2 sequences are NNHDY and SYVADS. The CDR3 extends over 13 amino acids. The sequenced CDR3 bases are TGTGCCAGCAGTGATCGGGACAAGGAAACC. This translates into CASSDRDKET. The whole CDR3 protein reads CASSDRDKETLYF.

A few counts support this clone. Gene and germline names: mouse. The read is 4 residues too short to cover the CDR3 end, so that end is filled in from the germline J gene. V gene TRBV19 combines with J gene TRBJ2-2, with 11 bases fitting TRBD1. CDR1 is FNHDT, CDR2 SITEND, per germline (reference sequence). Trimming removed 5 bases from V and 2 bases from J; junction bases left unmatched: 5. The CDR3 extends over 16 amino acids. CDR3 DNA, as far as it was read: TGTGCCAGCAGAAGCCGGGACAGGGGGAACACCGGG. It is translated as CASRSRDRGNTG. The entire CDR3 is CASRSRDRGNTGQLYF. Full variable domain (outside the CDR3, taken from reference TRBV19 and TRBJ2-2): GGIITQTPKFLIGQEGQKLTLKCQQNFNHDTMYWYRQDSGKGLRLIYYSITENDLQKGDLSEGYDASREKKSSFSLTVTSAQKNEMAVFLCASRSRDRGNTGQLYFGEGSKLTVL.

Worth noting for this clone: Genes here carry mouse names. From the germline J gene comes the end of the CDR3, since the read stops 4 residues before it. Other DNA sequences from this sample encode an identical CDR3 as well. The genes are TRBV1 and TRBJ2-1; 9 nucleotides match TRBD1. J was trimmed by 2 bases and V by 3 bases; bases with no gene match: 2. The germline gives CDR1 NSQYPW, CDR2 LRSPGD (reference sequence). The CDR3 consists of 15 residues. The CDR3 region is CTCSAGQGDYAEQFF. The DNA read from the CDR3 is TGCACCTGCAGTGCGGGACAGGGAGACTATGCT.

In this sample, this clone turned up a few times. The gene symbols are mouse symbols. The read ends 4 residues shy of where the CDR3 ends; the end is completed using the germline J gene. The rearrangement links TRBV13-3 to TRBJ2-4, with 8 bases identical to TRBD2. The CDR3 totals 14 residues. CDR1 and CDR2 from the germline V gene are NNHDY and SYVADS. The CDR3 bases that were read are TGTGCCAGCAGTCCTACTGGGGGAAAAAAC. Its translation: CASSPTGGKN. The CDR3 in its entirety is CASSPTGGKNTLYF. The full variable domain, rest sourced from reference TRBV13-3 and TRBJ2-4, is EAAVTQSPRSKVAVTGGKVTLSCHQTNNHDYMYWYRQDTGHGLRLIHYSYVADSTEKGDIPDGYKASRPSQENFSLILELASLSQTAVYFCASSPTGGKNTLYFGAGTRLSVL.

This clone showed up just a few times. Genes and germline come from the mouse. The read stops 4 residues short of the end of the CDR3; the missing end is completed from the germline J gene. The chain employs TRBV13-1 and TRBJ2-7, with TRBD2 matching 8 bases. The CDR3 runs 15 residues. The V gene's germline CDR1 is NSHNY and CDR2 SYGAGN. The CDR3 here is CASSDGGGKNYEQYF. The DNA read from the CDR3 is TGTGCCAGCAGTGATGGGGGGGGCAAAAATTAT.